This TCR beta chain was identified in a study of blood T cell repertoires in COVID-19. Here immunoSEQ multiplex PCR was the method, and the copy in TCRdb shows in-frame clones only, minus some. The sample has under 200,000 clones; under 85% are singletons. Trimming left V 5 bases short and J 0 bases short, with 5 bases between. The CDR3 loop spans 14 amino acids. The germline gives CDR1 MDHEN, CDR2 SYDVKM. This TCR came from a man aged 65 to 85 with acute or convalescent COVID-19. This sequence joins TRBV28 and TRBJ1-6; D gene unclear. Sequenced material: peripheral blood. CDR3 protein: CASSTSSYNSPLHF. The CDR3, as DNA: TGTGCCAGCAGTACGAGCTCCTATAATTCACCCCTCCACTTT.